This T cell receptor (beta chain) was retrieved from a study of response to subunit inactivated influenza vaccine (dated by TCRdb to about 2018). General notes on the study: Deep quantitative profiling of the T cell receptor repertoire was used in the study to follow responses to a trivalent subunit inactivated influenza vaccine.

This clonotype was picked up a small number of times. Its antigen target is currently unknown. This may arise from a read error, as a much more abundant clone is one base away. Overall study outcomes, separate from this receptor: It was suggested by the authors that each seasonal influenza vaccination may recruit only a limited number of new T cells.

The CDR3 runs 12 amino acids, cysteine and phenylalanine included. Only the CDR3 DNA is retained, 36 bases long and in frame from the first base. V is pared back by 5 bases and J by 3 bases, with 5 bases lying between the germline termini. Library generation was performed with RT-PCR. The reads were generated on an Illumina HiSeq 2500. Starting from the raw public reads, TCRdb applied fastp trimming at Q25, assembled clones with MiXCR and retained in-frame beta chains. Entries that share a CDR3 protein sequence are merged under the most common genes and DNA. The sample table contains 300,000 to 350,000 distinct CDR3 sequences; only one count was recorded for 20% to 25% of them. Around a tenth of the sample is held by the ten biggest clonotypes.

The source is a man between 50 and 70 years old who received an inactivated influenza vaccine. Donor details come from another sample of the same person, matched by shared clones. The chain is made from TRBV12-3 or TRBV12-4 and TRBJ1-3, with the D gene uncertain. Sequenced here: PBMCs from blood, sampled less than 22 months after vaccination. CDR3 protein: CASSTYGNTIYF. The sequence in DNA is TGTGCCAGCAGTACATATGGAAACACCATATATTTT.